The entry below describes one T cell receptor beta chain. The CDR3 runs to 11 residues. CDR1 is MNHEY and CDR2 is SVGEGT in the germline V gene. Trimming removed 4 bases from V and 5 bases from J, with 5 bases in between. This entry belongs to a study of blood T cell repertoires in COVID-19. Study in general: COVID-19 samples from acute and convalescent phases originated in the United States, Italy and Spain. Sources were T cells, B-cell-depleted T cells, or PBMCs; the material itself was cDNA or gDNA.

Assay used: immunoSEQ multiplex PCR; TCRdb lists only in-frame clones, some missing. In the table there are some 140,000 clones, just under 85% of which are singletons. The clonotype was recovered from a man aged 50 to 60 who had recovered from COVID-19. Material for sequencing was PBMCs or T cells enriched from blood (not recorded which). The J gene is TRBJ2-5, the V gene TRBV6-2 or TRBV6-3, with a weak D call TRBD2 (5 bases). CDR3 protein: CASSSSETQYF. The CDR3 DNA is TGTGCCAGCAGTTCTAGCGAGACCCAGTACTTC.